This note documents a single T cell receptor beta chain sequence. The sample belongs to a study of blood T cell repertoires in COVID-19. The assay was immunoSEQ multiplex PCR, and TCRdb's table has in-frame clones only and misses some. Of fewer than 300,000 clones in the sample, about 91% were seen once. This sequence originates from a person aged 18-30 years with COVID-19, enrolled during active disease. The sample comprised peripheral blood.

CDR3: CASSQDWQGAYNEQFF. In DNA form, the CDR3 reads TGCGCCAGCAGCCAAGATTGGCAGGGGGCCTACAATGAGCAGTTCTTC. The chain uses TRBV4-1 and TRBJ2-1; 7 nucleotides line up with TRBD1. The CDR3 is 16 residues long. The junction had 4 bases not matched to a gene; V was cut back by 0 bases and J by 2 bases. Germline values: CDR1 MGHRA, CDR2 YSYEKL.